This passage covers 7 T cell receptor beta chains from one sample sequenced in a study of technical replicates of blood from a few donors. Libraries were prepared by immunoSEQ multiplex PCR; TCRdb keeps only in-frame clonotypes and omits some of them. This sample has about 75,000 clones, with around 97% found just once. Sequenced input: T cells isolated from PBMCs. The receptors were sampled from a human donor in good health.

CDR3 region: CASMTGTGYDEQYF. CDR3 DNA: TGCGCCAGCATGACCGGGACAGGGTATGACGAGCAGTACTTC. The V call is TRBV5-1, the J call TRBJ2-7; 9 nucleotides agree with TRBD1. CDR1 and CDR2 (germline): SGHRS, YFSETQ. Trimming took 6 bases from V and 5 from J; bases not matched to a gene: 9. The CDR3 has 14 residues.

The chain has TRBV6-6 and TRBJ1-5; no definite D call. V was pared by 2 bases and J by 4 bases, with 6 bases between. This CDR3 is built from 13 residues. Germline values: CDR1 MNHNY, CDR2 SVGAGI (reference sequence). The CDR3 region is CASSYGGNQPQHF. The CDR3 bases are TGTGCCAGCAGTTACGGCGGAAATCAGCCCCAGCATTTT.

Worth noting for this clone: This specimen includes other DNA sequences encoding the same CDR3. The chain uses TRBV9 and TRBJ2-7; 7 positions agree with TRBD1. CDR3 length: 15 residues. The junction had 4 bases not matched to a gene; V was cut back by 0 bases and J by 1 base. CDR1 is SGDLS and CDR2 is YYNGEE in the germline V gene. The CDR3, as DNA: TGTGCCAGCAGCGTAGGAGGGACAGATTCCTACGAGCAGTACTTC. Its translation: CASSVGGTDSYEQYF. Combining the CDR3 with reference TRBV9 and TRBJ2-7 gives the whole variable domain DSGVTQTPKHLITATGQRVTLRCSPRSGDLSVYWYQQSLDQGLQFLIQYYNGEERAKGNILERFSAQQFPDLHSELNLSSLELGDSALYFCASSVGGTDSYEQYFGPGTRLTVT.

V and J are TRBV9 and TRBJ2-1; D not resolved. CDR1 is SGDLS and CDR2 is YYNGEE in the germline V gene. The CDR3 is 15 residues long. V dropped 4 bases and J dropped 2 bases, with 13 bases sitting between them. Here the CDR3 reads CASSPDGHPYNEQFF. The CDR3 nucleotides are TGTGCCAGCAGCCCAGATGGTCATCCCTACAATGAGCAGTTCTTC.

The genes are TRBV5-4 and TRBJ2-3; D is ambiguous. The CDR3 sequence is 14 residues long. With 0 bases removed from V and 2 bases from J, the gap between germline ends came to 7 bases. The V gene's germline CDR1 is SGHNT and CDR2 YYREEE (reference sequence). The CDR3 region is CASSLADYTDTQYF. The CDR3 bases are TGTGCCAGCAGCTTGGCAGATTACACAGATACGCAGTATTTT.

The chain recombines TRBV5-1 with TRBJ2-2; 10 positions match TRBD2. The CDR3 is made up of 15 amino acids. Losses at the gene ends were 4 bases for V and 6 bases for J; bases not matched to a gene: 6. CDR1 SGHRS and CDR2 YFSETQ come from the germline V gene. In DNA, the CDR3 is TGCGCCAGCAGCGCAGCGGGGGGGCTGGCCGGGGAGCTGTTTTTT. Translating gives CASSAAGGLAGELFF. The whole variable domain, filled in from reference TRBV5-1 and TRBJ2-2, reads KAGVTQTPRYLIKTRGQQVTLSCSPISGHRSVSWYQQTPGQGLQFLFEYFSETQRNKGNFPGRFSGRQFSNSRSEMNVSTLELGDSALYLCASSAAGGLAGELFFGEGSRLTVL.

The chain carries TRBV27 and TRBJ2-2; TRBD2 is a possible D gene (5 bases). The V end lost 4 bases, the J end lost 4 bases, and 10 bases lay between the germline ends. Germline V lookup: CDR1 MNHEY, CDR2 SMNVEV (reference sequence). This CDR3 region has 14 residues. In nucleotides, the CDR3 is TGTGCCAGCAGTTACGGGGTCGGCACCGGGGAGCTGTTTTTT. Residues: CASSYGVGTGELFF.